The 9 T cell receptor beta chains presented below share a single source sample, sequenced in a study of blood T cell repertoires in COVID-19. TCRdb's copy holds only in-frame clones and misses some; the assay was immunoSEQ multiplex PCR. The table lists 200,000 to 250,000 clones, over 80% of them singletons. Sequenced sample: peripheral blood. The receptors shown here come from a man aged 25-40 years with COVID-19, enrolled during active disease.

V is TRBV3-1 (or the pseudogene TRBV3-2) and J is TRBJ1-3, with D maybe TRBD1 (5 bases). V shed 4 bases and J shed 4 bases, with 14 bases lying between them. The CDR3 extends over 15 amino acids. The germline CDR1 and CDR2 sequences are LGHDT and YNNKEL (reference sequence). The CDR3 nucleotides read TGTGCCAGCAGCCCCCGCGGGGGTGTGGGAAACACCATATATTTT. It yields the protein CASSPRGGVGNTIYF.

The rearrangement links TRBV4-1 to TRBJ2-2; 8 nucleotides match TRBD2. The CDR3 sequence is 16 residues long. The J segment lost 4 bases and the V segment lost 2 bases, leaving 6 bases of the junction unmatched. Germline V gives CDR1 MGHRA, CDR2 YSYEKL. CDR3 DNA: TGCGCCAGCAGCCAAACCGGGAGGGCCCGCACCGGGGAGCTGTTTTTT. Translating it yields CASSQTGRARTGELFF.

This sequence joins TRBV6-5 and TRBJ1-5; D ambiguous. Germline CDR1 and CDR2: MNHEY and SVGAGI. The V and J ends lost 2 bases and 0 bases respectively, with 2 bases between them. There are 13 residues in the CDR3. The CDR3 sequence: CASSYRSNQPQHF. The CDR3 nucleotides read TGTGCCAGCAGTTACCGTAGCAATCAGCCCCAGCATTTT.

This rearrangement joins TRBV15 to TRBJ2-1, with 7 bases aligning to TRBD1. CDR1 and CDR2 (germline): LNHNV, YYDKDF (reference sequence). The J segment lost 2 bases and the V segment lost 4 bases, leaving 2 bases of the junction unmatched. There are 14 residues in the CDR3. CDR3 nucleotides: TGTGCCACCAGCATAGACAGGGCCTACAATGAGCAGTTCTTC. It codes for CATSIDRAYNEQFF.

The chain links TRBV25-1 to TRBJ1-2, with TRBD1 as a possible D gene (6 bases). There are 12 residues in the CDR3. Germline V gene data show CDR1 as MGHDK and CDR2 as SYGVNS. V was shortened by 6 bases and J by 10 bases, with 15 bases between the two germline ends. DNA of the CDR3: TGTGCCAGCAGCGCTCCGCGGACAGACTACACCTTC. Translated, it gives CASSAPRTDYTF.

The CDR3 here is CASSLESYSYEQYF. The CDR3 region has the DNA TGTGCCAGCAGCTTGGAGAGCTACTCCTACGAGCAGTACTTC. V usage is TRBV5-6 and J usage is TRBJ2-7; no definite D call. V lost 0 bases and J 0 bases, leaving 7 bases between the germline ends. The CDR3 is made up of 14 amino acids. The germline V gene encodes CDR1 SGHDT and CDR2 YYEEEE.

The V call is TRBV9, the J call TRBJ1-1; the match to TRBD1 covers 9 bases. The CDR3 has 15 residues. The germline gives CDR1 SGDLS, CDR2 YYNGEE. V lost 2 bases to trimming and J lost 4 bases; unmatched junction nucleotides: 6. CDR3: CASSVTGGIGTEAFF. DNA of the CDR3: TGTGCCAGCAGCGTGACAGGGGGAATTGGCACTGAAGCTTTCTTT.

The chain uses TRBV5-4 and TRBJ2-7; D may be TRBD2 (5 bases). The CDR3 sequence is 14 residues long. The germline V gene encodes CDR1 SGHNT and CDR2 YYREEE (reference sequence). V lost 0 bases and J lost 6, with 13 bases in between. CDR3 in DNA: TGTGCCAGCAGCTTGGGTGGGTATGCGGGCGAGCAGTACTTC. The encoded protein is CASSLGGYAGEQYF.

The rearrangement joins TRBV7-6 to TRBJ2-7, with 7 bases that match TRBD1. Germline CDR1 SGHVS, CDR2 FNYEAQ. The CDR3 loop spans 15 amino acids. V gave up 1 base and J gave up 4 bases; unmatched junction bases: 7. CDR3 sequence (DNA): TGTGCCAGCAGCTTAGAAGACAGGGAAGGGTACGAGCAGTACTTC. Its protein product is CASSLEDREGYEQYF.